This T cell receptor (beta chain) was identified during a study of T-cell memory formation after mild COVID-19. Study at large: The TCR clusters were mostly specific to one donor. Study-wide findings and caveats: Pre-infection memory carried some responding clones, suggesting that cross-reactive memory joined.

TCRdb independently ran MiXCR on the 5' RACE reads; one entry per CDR3 protein. The sample includes approximately 250,000 distinct CDR3 sequences, under 20% of them seen just once. Remarks on this clonotype: Its target is unknown.

The CDR3 is 13 amino acids. The germline gives CDR1 KGHDR, CDR2 SFDVKD. Trimming took 7 bases from V and 4 from J, leaving 12 bases between them. The origin of this receptor is a man younger than 30 who had mild COVID-19 (a few samples of this study predate the infection). Cell type and time point are not known. The rearrangement joins TRBV24-1 to TRBJ1-2; D perhaps matches TRBD1 (6 bases). Sequencing was carried out using PBMCs or a T cell subset sorted from them (not recorded which). The CDR3 DNA reads as TGTGCCACCAGCTCCACAGGGACCTATGGCTACACCTTC. Protein product: CATSSTGTYGYTF.